This T cell receptor beta chain was found in a study of blood T cell repertoires in COVID-19. The wider study: Some COVID-19 samples were acute and others convalescent; all came from the United States, Italy and Spain. In each case, the material was cDNA or gDNA derived from T cells, B-cell-depleted T cells, or PBMCs.

Patients in Seattle were enrolled during active infection, then followed longitudinally. V lost 5 bases, J lost 4 bases, and 14 bases lay in between. The CDR3 totals 15 residues. Germline V gives CDR1 MGHDK, CDR2 SYGVNS. Original analysis: Amplified reference gene primers provided the basis for estimating nucleated cell counts. Clones were read by immunoSEQ multiplex PCR, and TCRdb kept only the in-frame ones, dropping some. V and J calls and clone size are given by that table; D and trimming were obtained from the DNA. Of about 250,000 clones listed, 92% are singletons. Sequenced: peripheral blood. The rearrangement links TRBV25-1 to TRBJ1-4; possibly TRBD1 for D (6 bases). This clonotype was sampled from a young man with COVID-19, enrolled during active disease. The CDR3 protein is CASSTTGRDNEKLFF. CDR3 DNA: TGTGCCAGCAGTACCACAGGGCGAGATAATGAAAAACTGTTTTTT.